Below are 10 T cell receptor beta chains sequenced from a single sample in a study of cytomegalovirus exposure and HLA in healthy donors. PCR employed 60 Vbeta and 13 Jbeta primers. Here immunoSEQ multiplex PCR was the method, and the copy in TCRdb shows in-frame clones only, minus some. The sample yields 90,000 to 140,000 clones, 78% seen once. Material for sequencing was PBMCs. The source of these receptors is a man aged 30-40 years in good health and CMV-seronegative.

The chain has TRBV4-1 and TRBJ2-7; 7 positions agree with TRBD1. The CDR3 is 15 amino acids. Germline loops: CDR1 MGHRA, CDR2 YSYEKL. V gave up 0 bases and J gave up 6 bases; unmatched junction bases: 8. The CDR3, as DNA: TGCGCCAGCAGCCAAGAGGGACAGTCCGTGGGCGAGCAGTACTTC. It specifies CASSQEGQSVGEQYF.

The gene calls are TRBV12-5 and TRBJ2-5, with TRBD2 as a possible D gene (6 bases). Germline loops: CDR1 LGHNT, CDR2 FRNRAP. The CDR3 contains 14 residues. V lost 0 bases and J 5 bases, leaving 10 bases between the germline ends. As DNA, the CDR3 is TGTGCTAGTGGTTTGGTACTAGCAGCGGAGACCCAGTACTTC. The encoded protein is CASGLVLAAETQYF. The full variable domain, with the rest looked up from reference TRBV12-5 and TRBJ2-5, is DARVTQTPRHKVTEMGQEVTMRCQPILGHNTVFWYRQTMMQGLELLAYFRNRAPLDDSGMPKDRFSAEMPDATLATLKIQPSEPRDSAVYFCASGLVLAAETQYFGPGTRLLVL.

V usage is TRBV15 and J usage is TRBJ1-4; no reliable D call. V was pared by 1 base and J by 6 bases, with 9 bases between. The CDR3 loop spans 14 amino acids. Germline CDR1 and CDR2: LNHNV and YYDKDF (reference sequence). As DNA, the CDR3 is TGTGCCACCAGCAGAGCGGGGAGGGATGAAAAACTGTTTTTT. It specifies CATSRAGRDEKLFF.

This sequence joins TRBV19 and TRBJ1-2; D is uncertain. Germline V gene lookup returns CDR1 LNHDA and CDR2 SQIVND (reference sequence). V was cut by 6 bases and J by 6 bases, with 8 bases left in between. CDR3 length: 11 residues. The CDR3 sequence: CASRRGHGYTF. For the CDR3, the DNA is TGTGCCAGTAGACGAGGCCATGGCTACACCTTC.

In this sample, this clone turned up once. The CDR3 is CASSLDKNQPQHF. CDR3 nucleotides: TGTGCCAGCAGCTTGGACAAAAATCAGCCCCAGCATTTT. The gene calls are TRBV5-4 and TRBJ1-5; D is uncertain. The CDR3 extends over 13 amino acids. CDR1 and CDR2 (germline): SGHNT, YYREEE (reference sequence). Trimming took 0 bases from V and 4 from J, leaving 5 bases between them.

The chain carries TRBV7-2 and TRBJ1-2, with no clear D. The CDR3 extends over 13 amino acids. Germline V gene sequence: CDR1 SGHTA, CDR2 FQGNSA. The V gene lost 5 bases and the J gene lost 8 bases, with 15 bases spanning the gap. The DNA for the CDR3 is TGTGCCAGCAGCCAGCGCGGTGGTAGGGGCTACACCTTC. It specifies CASSQRGGRGYTF.

CDR3 nucleotides: TGTGCCAGCACCGATGGACAGGGTTACGAGCAGTACTTC. Amino acid sequence: CASTDGQGYEQYF. This rearrangement joins TRBV7-9 to TRBJ2-7; TRBD1 matches at 8 bases. CDR1 is SEHNR, CDR2 FQNEAQ, per germline (reference sequence). The trim removed 7 bases at V and 4 bases at J, leaving 6 bases unmatched. The CDR3 is made up of 13 amino acids. Full variable domain (missing parts from reference TRBV7-9 and TRBJ2-7): DTGVSQNPRHKITKRGQNVTFRCDPISEHNRLYWYRQTLGQGPEFLTYFQNEAQLEKSRLLSDRFSAERPKGSFSTLEIQRTEQGDSAMYLCASTDGQGYEQYFGPGTRLTVT.

The chain employs TRBV18 and TRBJ2-2; D gene ambiguous. Trimming shortened V by 3 bases and J by 8 bases, and 7 bases separated the two germline ends. Germline CDR1 reads KGHSH; CDR2 reads LQKENI. The length of the CDR3 is 12 residues. In nucleotides, the CDR3 is TGTGCCAGCTCACCGAGTTCGGGGGAGCTGTTTTTT. It yields the protein CASSPSSGELFF.

The CDR3 spells CSVEDPRGLIAEQYF. The CDR3 region has the DNA TGCAGCGTTGAGGATCCGAGGGGGCTGATAGCCGAGCAGTACTTC. J is TRBJ2-7 and V is TRBV29-1, with 7 bases matching TRBD1. After removal of 3 bases from V and 6 bases from J, the junction contained 14 bases not matched to a gene. From germline, CDR1 is SQVTM and CDR2 ANQGSEA. This CDR3 is built from 15 residues.

A few counts support this clone. The chain recombines TRBV6-5 with TRBJ2-7, with 7 bases lining up with TRBD2. V lost 0 bases to trimming and J lost 3 bases; unmatched junction nucleotides: 2. Germline CDR1 is MNHEY and CDR2 is SVGAGI. The CDR3 is 14 amino acids. This chain's CDR3 is CASSYSGGGYEQYF. DNA of the CDR3: TGTGCCAGCAGTTACTCCGGCGGGGGCTACGAGCAGTACTTC.